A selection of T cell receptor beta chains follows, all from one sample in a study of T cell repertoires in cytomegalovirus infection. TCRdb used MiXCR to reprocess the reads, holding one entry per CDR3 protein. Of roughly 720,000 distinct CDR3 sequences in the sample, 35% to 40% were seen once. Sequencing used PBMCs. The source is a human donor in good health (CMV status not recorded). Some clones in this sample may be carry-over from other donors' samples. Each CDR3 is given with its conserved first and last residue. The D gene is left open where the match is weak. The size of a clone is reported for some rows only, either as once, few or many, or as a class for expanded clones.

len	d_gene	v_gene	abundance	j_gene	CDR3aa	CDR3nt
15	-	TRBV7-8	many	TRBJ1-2	CASSRRTEDNYGYTF	TGTGCCAGCAGCAGACGGACGGAGGATAACTATGGCTACACCTTC
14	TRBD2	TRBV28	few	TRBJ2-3	CASNKAGRTDTQYF	TGTGCCAGCAATAAAGCGGGGCGCACAGATACGCAGTATTTT
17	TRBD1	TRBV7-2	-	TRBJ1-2	CASSLDVGTGGLDGYTF	TGTGCCAGCAGCTTAGACGTTGGCACAGGGGGCTTGGATGGCTACACCTTC
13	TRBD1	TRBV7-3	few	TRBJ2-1	CASRGTENNEQFF	TGTGCCAGCAGGGGGACAGAAAACAATGAGCAGTTCTTC
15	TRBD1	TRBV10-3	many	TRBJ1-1	CAISELTGANTEAFF	TGTGCCATCAGTGAGTTGACAGGGGCGAACACTGAAGCTTTCTTT
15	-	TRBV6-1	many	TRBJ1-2	CASSLLRTTNYGYTF	TGTGCCAGCAGCCTACTTCGGACGACTAACTATGGCTACACCTTC
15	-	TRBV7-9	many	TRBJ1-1	CASSSGLFGNTEAFF	TGTGCCAGCAGCTCAGGACTTTTTGGGAACACTGAAGCTTTCTTT
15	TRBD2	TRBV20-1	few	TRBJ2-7	CSARRGLAGSYEQYF	TGCAGTGCTAGACGGGGGCTAGCGGGGTCCTACGAGCAGTACTTC
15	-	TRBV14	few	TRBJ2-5	CASSLGAGIFRTQYF	TGTGCCAGCAGCCTGGGGGCAGGGATTTTCAGAACCCAGTACTTC
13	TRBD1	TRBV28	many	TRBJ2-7	CASSLSHRGEQYF	TGTGCCAGCAGTTTATCCCACAGGGGCGAGCAGTACTTC
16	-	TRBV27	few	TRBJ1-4	CASSRTQGQGTEKLFF	TGTGCCAGCAGCCGAACCCAGGGGCAGGGCACGGAAAAACTGTTTTTT
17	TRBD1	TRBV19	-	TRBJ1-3	CASSGHRGSSSGNTIYF	TGTGCCAGTAGTGGCCACAGGGGCTCCTCCTCTGGAAACACCATATATTTT
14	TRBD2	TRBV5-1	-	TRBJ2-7	CASSLDSGGLWQYF	TGCGCCAGCAGCTTGGACAGCGGGGGCCTGTGGCAGTACTTC
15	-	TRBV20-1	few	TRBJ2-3	CSATVAEASRYTQYF	TGCAGTGCTACTGTAGCGGAAGCATCCAGGTATACGCAGTATTTT
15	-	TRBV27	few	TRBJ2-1	CASSSPGSSYNEQFF	TGTGCCAGCAGTTCCCCCGGGAGCTCCTACAATGAGCAGTTCTTC
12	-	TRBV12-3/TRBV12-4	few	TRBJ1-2	CASSEAEFGYTF	TGTGCCAGCAGTGAGGCGGAGTTTGGCTACACCTTC
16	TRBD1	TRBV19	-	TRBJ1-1	CASSMLTGQGITEAFF	TGTGCCAGTAGTATGCTCACGGGACAGGGAATAACTGAAGCTTTCTTT
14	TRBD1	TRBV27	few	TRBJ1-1	CASSINRGRSEAFF	TGTGCCAGCAGTATCAACAGGGGGCGAAGTGAAGCTTTCTTT
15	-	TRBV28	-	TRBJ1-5	CASSSYRTGNQPQHF	TGTGCCAGCAGTTCATATCGGACAGGCAATCAGCCCCAGCATTTT
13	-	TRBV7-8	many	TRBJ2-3	CASSPSSTDTQYF	TGTGCCAGCAGCCCCTCGAGCACAGATACGCAGTATTTT
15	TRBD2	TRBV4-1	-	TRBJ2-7	CASSQGTSGRYEQYF	TGCGCCAGCAGCCAAGGTACTAGCGGGAGGTACGAGCAGTACTTC
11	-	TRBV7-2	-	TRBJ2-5	CASSYLRTQYF	TGTGCCAGCAGCTACCTGAGGACCCAGTACTTC
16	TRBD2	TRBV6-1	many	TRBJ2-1	CASRPLLAGGPDEQFF	TGTGCCAGCCGCCCACTGCTAGCGGGAGGGCCCGATGAGCAGTTCTTC
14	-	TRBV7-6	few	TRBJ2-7	CASSPNEGSYGQYF	TGTGCCAGCAGCCCGAATGAAGGGTCTTATGGGCAGTACTTC